This is a list of T cell receptor beta chains from one sample in a study of early T cells in non-severe SARS-CoV-2 infection. TCRdb re-called the 5' RACE reads with MiXCR, one entry per CDR3 protein. The profile shows about 46,000 distinct CDR3 sequences, roughly 5.4% of them singletons. The sample consisted of whole blood, taken at baseline. The receptors originated from an adult who was a healthcare worker with PCR-confirmed SARS-CoV-2 infection or an uninfected control (not recorded which). CDR3s include the opening cysteine and the closing phenylalanine or tryptophan. A D gene is named only where the DNA matches it firmly. Clone size is not always given. Where it is, it says once, few, many or a class for expanded clones.

DNA	CDR3	J	V	D	size
TGCGCCAGCCAACCGGGACAGGGGGCGAGGAACAATGAGCAGTTCTTC	CASQPGQGARNNEQFF	TRBJ2-1	TRBV23-1	TRBD1	many
TGTGCCAGCAGCGGAGCGGGCCACTCCTACGAGCAGTACTTC	CASSGAGHSYEQYF	TRBJ2-7	TRBV7-9	.	many
TGTGCCTGGAATTTACAGGGTCGAGAAAAACTGTTTTTT	CAWNLQGREKLFF	TRBJ1-4	TRBV30	.	many
TGTGCCGTCAGACCTGTAGGACAGGGGACCGAGCAGTACTTC	CAVRPVGQGTEQYF	TRBJ2-7	TRBV10-3	TRBD1	.
TGTGCCATCAGTGACGCGGACAGGCGCTACGAGCAGTACTTC	CAISDADRRYEQYF	TRBJ2-7	TRBV10-3	TRBD1	many
TGTGCCAGCAGCCCCGACCAGGCCAAAAACATTCAGTACTTC	CASSPDQAKNIQYF	TRBJ2-4	TRBV9	.	many
TGTGCCAGCAGCCCCCCGAGGAACACTGAAGCTTTCTTT	CASSPPRNTEAFF	TRBJ1-1	TRBV28	.	few
TGTGCCACCCGGGCCGGGGAGCTGTTTTTT	CATRAGELFF	TRBJ2-2	TRBV6-2/TRBV6-3	.	.
TGTGCCAGCAGCCAAGGACCGAGTAACTATGGCTACACCTTC	CASSQGPSNYGYTF	TRBJ1-2	TRBV3-1	.	many
TGTGCCTGGAACCAGCGGAGCACAGATACGCAGTATTTT	CAWNQRSTDTQYF	TRBJ2-3	TRBV30	.	many
TGCAGTGCTAGAGGCCTTCAAGAGACCCAGTACTTC	CSARGLQETQYF	TRBJ2-5	TRBV20-1	.	.
TGTGCCAGCAGCCAAGGTGCGTCCCGCGAGCAGTACTTC	CASSQGASREQYF	TRBJ2-7	TRBV14	.	many
TGTGCCAGCTCACCTCGACAGGGGGCGGGCGACAATGAGCAGTTCTTC	CASSPRQGAGDNEQFF	TRBJ2-1	TRBV18	TRBD1	few
TGTGCCAGCAGCAAAGTCTTTGGCGGGACAGGGGAAAACATTCAGTACTTC	CASSKVFGGTGENIQYF	TRBJ2-4	TRBV21-1	.	many
TGTGCCAGCAACCTCCTGGGCCCGTCTGAGACCCAGTACTTC	CASNLLGPSETQYF	TRBJ2-5	TRBV6-2/TRBV6-3	.	many